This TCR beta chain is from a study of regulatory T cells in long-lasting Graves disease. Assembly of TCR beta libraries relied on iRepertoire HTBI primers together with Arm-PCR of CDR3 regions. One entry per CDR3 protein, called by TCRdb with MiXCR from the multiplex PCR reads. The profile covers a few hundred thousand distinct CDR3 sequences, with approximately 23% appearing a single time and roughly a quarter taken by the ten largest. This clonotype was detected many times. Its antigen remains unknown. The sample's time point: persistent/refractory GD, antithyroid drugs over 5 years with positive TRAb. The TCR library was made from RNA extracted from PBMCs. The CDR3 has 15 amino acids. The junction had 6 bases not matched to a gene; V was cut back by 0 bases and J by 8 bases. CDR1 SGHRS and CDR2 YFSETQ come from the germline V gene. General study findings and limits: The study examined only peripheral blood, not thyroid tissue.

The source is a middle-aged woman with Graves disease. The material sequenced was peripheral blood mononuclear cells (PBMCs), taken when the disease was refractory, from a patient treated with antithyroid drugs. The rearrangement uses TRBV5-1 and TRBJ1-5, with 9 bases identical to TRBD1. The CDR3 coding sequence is TGCGCCAGCAGCTTGGGACAGGGGGTTTTGGAGCCCCAGCATTTT. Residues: CASSLGQGVLEPQHF.